This T cell receptor beta chain was captured in a study of STAT5B mutations in CD4+ large granular lymphocyte leukemia (dated 2022 in TCRdb). The study in broad terms: Among healthy controls, the CDR3 'QG' motif was associated with a particular HLA allele. The study compared the TCRbeta repertoires of patients with CD4+ T-cell large granular lymphocyte leukemia against the TCRbeta repertoires of healthy blood donors. Flow cytometry performed on FACSCanto II or FACSVerse showed that the purified fractions had more than 95% purity among lymphocytes. The full study reports these points: TRBV06-family usage was enriched among the top patient clones (8/27) compared with healthy controls (2/35). CD4-sorted patient repertoires appeared more clonal than healthy CD4+ repertoires, and this difference persisted after removing the putative leukemic clones. Data were not HLA-matched; higher clonality in CD4+ versus CD8+ T-LGLL could reflect the relatively small sample size. Main leukemic clonotypes were private to each patient, although 25% to 30% of the main leukemic clonotypes were found at low frequency in the non-leukemic repertoires of other patients.

TCRbeta rearrangements were sequenced from genomic DNA using the immunoSEQ assay at survey resolution. As for the authors' bioinformatics: In the TCR sequencing data, the lowest productive clonotype frequency that could be detected was 2.59 x 10-5. Only productive TCRbeta rearrangements, meaning sequences that were complete and in-frame, were kept for the analyses. Clonality for each sample was calculated as Simpson clonality in the immunoSEQ Analyzer version 3.0. Based on frequency, clones were grouped as very rare, small, medium, large (1-20%) or hyperexpanded (>20%). Generation probabilities were estimated with OLGA 1.2.3, V-gene circos plots were made with VDJtools, specificities were looked up in VDJdb, and CDR3 motifs were identified with GLIPH. Entries here come from immuneACCESS through TCRdb and include only in-frame sequences with V and J called. Some clones fail to appear in such tables; in the studies checked, an unresolved V gene covers under half of the shortfall, and the cause of the remainder is unknown. Clonal size and the V and J genes are those of that table, whereas D and trimming came from the DNA. This sample comprises around 33,000 clones, approximately 88% of them detected only once. The top ten clones comprise roughly 0.98% of the sample.

The V end gives up 7 bases and the J end 4 bases, leaving 8 bases in the junction not matched to a gene. Including cysteine and phenylalanine, the CDR3 has 15 amino acids. The entry retains the CDR3 DNA only, 45 bases that are in frame from base 1. The germline V gene (reference sequence) gives CDR1 as SEHNR and CDR2 as FQNEAQ. Buffy coats from roughly 40 blood donors, supplied by the Finnish Red Cross blood service, were used as healthy controls. All TCR-sequenced material derived from peripheral blood: patient blood samples and healthy donor buffy coats. Peripheral blood mononuclear cells were isolated by Ficoll-Hypaque gradient centrifugation. CD4+ cells were magnetically purified from the buffy coats of healthy controls. The Gentra Puregene Cell and Tissue kit was used for genomic DNA extraction, and quantification was performed on a Qubit 2.0 fluorometer. Comments on this clone: This receptor's antigen is unknown. No base quality values were provided; no much bigger clone lies one nucleotide off.

The chain is made from TRBV7-9 and TRBJ2-7, with 12 middle bases fitting TRBD2. The sequencing input was CD4+ T cells from blood buffy coats. The clonotype was recovered from a human donor in good health. The nucleotide sequence reads as follows: TGTGCCAGCACCCGGTGGACTAGCGGGGCTTACGAGCAGTACTTC. Its amino acids are CASTRWTSGAYEQYF.